This T cell receptor (beta chain) stems from a study of blood T cell repertoires in COVID-19. About the research overall: Collection of acute and convalescent COVID-19 samples took place in the United States, Italy and Spain.

Trimming took 4 bases from V and 3 from J, leaving 12 bases between them. Germline CDR1 MGHDK, CDR2 SYGVNS. The CDR3 length is 14 residues. Authors' methods: Counts of nucleated cells, estimated from reference gene primer amplification, were obtained. This table comes from immunoSEQ multiplex PCR, and its TCRdb copy is limited to in-frame clones, with some not included. That table furnishes V, J and clone size, whereas the DNA furnished D and trimming. The profile shows about 310,000 clones, 85% of them singletons. The sample consisted of PBMCs or T cells enriched from blood (not recorded which). This chain uses TRBV25-1 with TRBJ2-5, with D hard to call. The clonotype comes from a woman in her 30s who had been exposed to COVID-19. CDR3 sequence reads: CASSAVTHKETQYF. In DNA form, the CDR3 reads TGTGCCAGCAGTGCCGTGACTCACAAAGAGACCCAGTACTTC.